The entry below describes one T cell receptor beta chain. This sample is part of a study of high-grade serous ovarian cancer treatment subgroups. Sequencing was performed with immunoSEQ multiplex PCR; in TCRdb, only in-frame clones are kept and a portion is missing. The table records about 8,000 clones, more than 55% of them present only once. The ends were cut back, 2 bases at V and 4 bases at J, with 7 bases in the middle. CDR3 length: 13 amino acids. Germline CDR1 reads MNHNY; CDR2 reads SVGAGI (reference sequence). Tumor tissue was taken before any definitive surgery or chemotherapy was given. This receptor was identified in a human donor with high-grade serous ovarian cancer. The sample taken for sequencing was tumor tissue. The V and J genes are TRBV6-6 and TRBJ2-3; D unclear. CDR3 in DNA: TGTGCCAGCAGTTACCCTTTCGCAGATACGCAGTATTTT. This translates into CASSYPFADTQYF.